This TCR beta chain comes out of a study of blood T cell repertoires in COVID-19. Background on the study: The United States, Italy and Spain were the sources of the acute and convalescent COVID-19 samples. The cDNA or gDNA used as material had been derived from T cells, B-cell-depleted T cells, or PBMCs.

Original analysis: Amplification of reference gene primers provided the estimated nucleated cell counts. The repertoire was sequenced with immunoSEQ multiplex PCR; TCRdb's copy has only in-frame clones and lacks some. V and J calls and clone size come straight from that table; D and trimming were deduced from the DNA. The sample contains about 150,000 clones, over 75% of which appear only once. This clonotype was sampled from a woman aged 45-65 years with acute or convalescent COVID-19. Sequenced sample: peripheral blood.

Here the CDR3 reads CASSEQGVVIYEQYF. The DNA of the CDR3 is TGCGCCAGCAGCGAACAGGGGGTAGTGATCTACGAGCAGTACTTC. The chain recombines TRBV5-1 with TRBJ2-7; 8 bases are a match to TRBD1. CDR3 length: 15 amino acids. The ends lost 4 bases at V and 3 bases at J; junction bases unmatched: 9. CDR1 SGHRS and CDR2 YFSETQ come from the germline V gene.